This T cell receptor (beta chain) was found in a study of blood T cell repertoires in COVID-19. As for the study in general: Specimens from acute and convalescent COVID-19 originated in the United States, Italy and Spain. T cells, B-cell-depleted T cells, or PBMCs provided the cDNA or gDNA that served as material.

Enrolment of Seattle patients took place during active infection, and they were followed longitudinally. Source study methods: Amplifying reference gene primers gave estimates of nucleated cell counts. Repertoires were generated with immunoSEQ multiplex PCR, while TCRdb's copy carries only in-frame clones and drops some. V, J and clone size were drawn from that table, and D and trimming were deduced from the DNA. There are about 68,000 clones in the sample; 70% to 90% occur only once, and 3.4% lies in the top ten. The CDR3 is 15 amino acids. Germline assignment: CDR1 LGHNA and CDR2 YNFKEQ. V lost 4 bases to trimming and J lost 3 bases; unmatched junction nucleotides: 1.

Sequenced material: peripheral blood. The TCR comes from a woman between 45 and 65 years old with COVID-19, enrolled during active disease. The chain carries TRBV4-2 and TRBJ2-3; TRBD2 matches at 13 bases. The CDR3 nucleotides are TGTGCCAGCAGCCTGACTAGCGGGGGGACAGATACGCAGTATTTT. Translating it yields CASSLTSGGTDTQYF.